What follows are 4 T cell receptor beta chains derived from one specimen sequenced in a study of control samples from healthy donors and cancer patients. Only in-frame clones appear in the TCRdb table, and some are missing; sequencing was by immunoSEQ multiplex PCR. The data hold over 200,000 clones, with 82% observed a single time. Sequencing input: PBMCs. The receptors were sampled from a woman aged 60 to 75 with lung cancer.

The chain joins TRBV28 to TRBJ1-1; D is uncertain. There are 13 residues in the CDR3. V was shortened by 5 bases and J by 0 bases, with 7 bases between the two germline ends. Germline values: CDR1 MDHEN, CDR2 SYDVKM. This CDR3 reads CASSPQLNTEAFF. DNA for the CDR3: TGTGCCAGCAGTCCTCAATTGAACACTGAAGCTTTCTTT.

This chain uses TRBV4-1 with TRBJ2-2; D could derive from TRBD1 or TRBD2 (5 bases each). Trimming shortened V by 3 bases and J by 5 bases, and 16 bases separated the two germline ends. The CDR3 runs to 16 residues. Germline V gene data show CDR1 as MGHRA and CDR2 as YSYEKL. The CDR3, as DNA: TGCGCCAGCAGCCAGGGGTGGGGGAGTATTACCGGGGAGCTGTTTTTT. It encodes CASSQGWGSITGELFF.

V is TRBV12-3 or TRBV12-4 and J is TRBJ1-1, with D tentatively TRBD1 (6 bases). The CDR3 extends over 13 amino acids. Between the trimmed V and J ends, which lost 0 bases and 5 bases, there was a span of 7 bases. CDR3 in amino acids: CASSLAQGTEAFF. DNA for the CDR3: TGTGCCAGCAGTTTAGCACAGGGAACTGAAGCTTTCTTT.

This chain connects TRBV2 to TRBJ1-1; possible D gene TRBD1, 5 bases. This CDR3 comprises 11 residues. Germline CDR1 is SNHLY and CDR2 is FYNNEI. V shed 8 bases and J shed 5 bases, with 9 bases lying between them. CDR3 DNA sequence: TGTGCCAGCGAGTGGGGGACTGAAGCTTTCTTT. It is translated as CASEWGTEAFF.